This passage covers 29 T cell receptor beta chains from one sample sequenced in a study of T cell responses to AZD1222 COVID-19 vaccine (dated by TCRdb to the early 2020s). The time point label on this specimen signifies: baseline before first vaccination. The method was the immunoSEQ multiplex PCR assay. Here the immuneACCESS table is served through TCRdb, limited to in-frame sequences with V and J called. Missing clones are a known gap in these copies; in checked studies unresolved V genes cover under half, and the rest lacks a known reason. This sample is represented by around 130,000 clones; around 85% of them were singletons. The ten top clones hold 9.4% of the sample. Material: peripheral blood, obtained on day 0 of AZD1222 vaccination. Receptors were obtained from an adult in good health.

This chain links TRBV9 with TRBJ2-1; D possibly corresponds to TRBD1 (5 bases). V was cut by 4 bases and J by 5 bases, with 22 bases left in between. The CDR3 consists of 17 residues. The germline CDR1 and CDR2 sequences are SGDLS and YYNGEE. The DNA of the CDR3 is TGTGCCAGCAGCCCATCAACTGGACACGGTGGGGACAATGAGCAGTTCTTC. It specifies CASSPSTGHGGDNEQFF.

The chain uses TRBV10-3 and TRBJ2-3, with D possibly TRBD2 on 5 matching bases. The CDR3 length is 15 residues. Germline V gives CDR1 ENHRY, CDR2 SYGVKD. Trimming took off 8 bases at V and 3 bases at J, with 18 bases between the two ends. The CDR3 region has the DNA TGTGCCATCTCTATTGGGAGAGATGGAACAGATACGCAGTATTTT. It is translated as CAISIGRDGTDTQYF.

The chain links TRBV18 to TRBJ2-7, with D possibly TRBD1 on 6 matching bases. In germline, CDR1 is KGHSH, CDR2 LQKENI. With 1 base removed from V and 4 bases from J, the gap between germline ends came to 11 bases. This CDR3 is built from 14 residues. The CDR3 region is CASSPLDSRYEQYF. Written as DNA, the CDR3 is TGTGCCAGCTCACCACTGGACAGTCGATACGAGCAGTACTTC.

This clone was found a few times. The chain uses TRBV13 and TRBJ2-2; TRBD2 is a possible D gene (6 bases). Trimming shortened V by 5 bases and J by 4 bases, and 14 bases separated the two germline ends. This CDR3 is built from 15 residues. Germline V gene data show CDR1 as PRHDT and CDR2 as FYEKMQ (reference sequence). CDR3 protein: CASSPFQGGTGELFF. Written as DNA, the CDR3 is TGTGCCAGCAGCCCCTTTCAGGGAGGCACCGGGGAGCTGTTTTTT.

This clone has only one observation. This sequence joins TRBV9 and TRBJ1-4, with no clear D. This CDR3 contains 16 residues. The germline V and J ends were trimmed by 0 bases and 8 bases, with 17 bases remaining between them. Germline lookup yields CDR1 SGDLS and CDR2 YYNGEE. The CDR3: CASSVGLKAGMEKLFF. DNA for the CDR3: TGTGCCAGCAGCGTAGGATTAAAGGCCGGAATGGAAAAACTGTTTTTT.

This clone was recorded a few times. The chain has TRBV21-1 and TRBJ2-3; the table assigns TRBD2, which was not confirmed against the DNA. TRBV21-1 has pseudogene status. CDR3 size: 17 residues. DNA of the CDR3: TGTGCCAGCAGGGGTAGCGGGAGCGCCGAACTCACAGATACGCAGTATTTT. This gives the protein CASRGSGSAELTDTQYF.

This clone was seen only a few times. V usage is TRBV2 and J usage is TRBJ1-1; no firm D call. Per the germline V gene, CDR1 is SNHLY and CDR2 is FYNNEI. V shed 3 bases and J shed 0 bases, with 17 bases lying between them. The CDR3 runs to 17 residues. Here the CDR3 reads CASSDPGAPGMNTEAFF. CDR3 sequence (DNA): TGTGCCAGCAGTGATCCGGGTGCGCCAGGTATGAACACTGAAGCTTTCTTT.

The chain carries TRBV18 and TRBJ1-4; a weak D match, TRBD1 (5 bases). Trimming pared 3 bases from V and 7 bases from J, leaving 12 bases between. The germline V gene encodes CDR1 KGHSH and CDR2 LQKENI. The CDR3 consists of 14 residues. The CDR3 is CASSPGGEAEKLFF. CDR3 bases: TGTGCCAGCTCACCCGGGGGAGAGGCTGAAAAACTGTTTTTT.

This chain links TRBV10-3 with TRBJ2-7, with 9 bases matching TRBD1. V gave up 4 bases and J gave up 5 bases; unmatched junction bases: 0. Germline lookup yields CDR1 ENHRY and CDR2 SYGVKD. This CDR3 is 12 amino acids long. CDR3 coding DNA: TGTGCCATCAGTGGGACAGGGGACGAGCAGTACTTC. This encodes CAISGTGDEQYF.

This clone was detected once. This chain joins TRBV7-2 and TRBJ2-7, with 9 bases matching TRBD1. The length of the CDR3 is 14 residues. V was pared by 6 bases and J by 5 bases, with 8 bases of the junction left unmatched. Germline V gene data show CDR1 as SGHTA and CDR2 as FQGNSA. This CDR3 is CASSQTGGFDEQYF. For the CDR3, the DNA is TGTGCCAGCAGTCAAACAGGGGGCTTCGACGAGCAGTACTTC.

Written as DNA, the CDR3 is TGTGCCACCAGTGACCGACAGGGAACTAATGAAAAACTGTTTTTT. As protein: CATSDRQGTNEKLFF. The rearrangement joins TRBV24-1 to TRBJ1-4, with 7 bases matching TRBD1. Germline V CDR1 and CDR2: KGHDR, SFDVKD. J lost 1 base, V lost 4 bases, and 2 bases had no gene match. CDR3 length: 15 amino acids.

The genes are TRBV19 and TRBJ2-7, with D uncertain. This CDR3 region has 15 residues. Germline V lookup: CDR1 LNHDA, CDR2 SQIVND (reference sequence). The V gene lost 5 bases and the J gene lost 5 bases, with 19 bases spanning the gap. The CDR3 coding sequence is TGTGCCAGTAGTGCCACGACTCAACAAGGAAACGAGCAGTACTTC. Translated, it gives CASSATTQQGNEQYF.

This clone showed up just once. The rearrangement joins TRBV2 to TRBJ1-6; TRBD1 matches at 11 bases. The CDR3 is 14 residues long. The V segment lost 10 bases and the J segment 7 bases; nucleotides outside the gene matches: 6. Germline loops: CDR1 SNHLY, CDR2 FYNNEI. This CDR3 reads CANAGTGGNSPLHF. In DNA form, the CDR3 reads TGTGCCAACGCCGGGACAGGGGGGAATTCACCCCTCCACTTT.

This rearrangement joins TRBV5-1 to TRBJ2-3; TRBD1 agrees at 8 bases. There are 18 residues in the CDR3. CDR1 is SGHRS and CDR2 is YFSETQ in the germline V gene. V shed 2 bases, J shed 2 bases, and the junction held 13 bases outside the gene matches. In DNA form, the CDR3 reads TGCGCCAGCAGCTTAGCCGGATCCGGGACAGGTCCCACAGATACGCAGTATTTT. Protein product: CASSLAGSGTGPTDTQYF.

V gene TRBV7-9 combines with J gene TRBJ2-1, with 12 positions matching TRBD2. From germline, CDR1 is SEHNR and CDR2 FQNEAQ (reference sequence). V lost 4 bases, J lost 6 bases, and 13 bases stayed unmatched. The CDR3 sequence is 18 residues long. CDR3 protein: CASSWPTSGSSGSNEQFF. CDR3 coding DNA: TGTGCCAGCAGCTGGCCGACTAGCGGGAGCTCCGGTTCCAATGAGCAGTTCTTC.

V is TRBV28 and J is TRBJ1-6; D is possibly TRBD1 (6 bases). The germline V and J ends were trimmed by 8 bases and 3 bases, with 14 bases remaining between them. Per the germline V gene, CDR1 is MDHEN and CDR2 is SYDVKM. CDR3 length: 15 residues. CDR3 loop: CASGVNRDYNSPLHF. CDR3 nucleotides: TGTGCCAGCGGGGTAAACAGGGACTATAATTCACCCCTCCACTTT.

The V and J genes are TRBV21-1 and TRBJ1-1; TRBD1, the D gene given by the table, was not confirmed from the DNA. TRBV21-1 is termed a pseudogene. The CDR3 has 15 residues. DNA of the CDR3: TGTGCCAGCAGCACAACCAGGAAGATGAACACTGAAGCTTTCTTT. Translated, it gives CASSTTRKMNTEAFF.

The chain joins TRBV19 to TRBJ2-3; no clear D. The CDR3 is 13 residues long. Trimming pared 3 bases from V and 3 bases from J, leaving 7 bases between. The germline V gene has CDR1 LNHDA and CDR2 SQIVND (reference sequence). CDR3 in amino acids: CASSISTTDTQYF. CDR3 DNA sequence: TGTGCCAGTAGTATTTCCACTACAGATACGCAGTATTTT.

V usage is TRBV19 and J usage is TRBJ2-1; D ambiguous. With 3 bases removed from V and 5 bases from J, the gap between germline ends came to 14 bases. CDR3 length equals 15 residues. In germline, CDR1 is LNHDA, CDR2 SQIVND (reference sequence). The DNA for the CDR3 is TGTGCCAGTAGTATGTTGCTATTTGTGGACAATGAGCAGTTCTTC. The encoded protein is CASSMLLFVDNEQFF.

This chain joins TRBV28 and TRBJ2-1, with unresolved D. The CDR3 covers 12 residues. V gave up 7 bases and J gave up 10 bases, with 14 bases separating them. From germline, CDR1 is MDHEN and CDR2 SYDVKM. The CDR3 reads CASIKVLPEQFF. The CDR3 nucleotides read TGTGCCAGCATTAAGGTGTTGCCGGAGCAGTTCTTC.

V gene TRBV4-2 combines with J gene TRBJ1-1; tentatively, D is TRBD1 (6 bases). Looked up from germline, CDR1 is LGHNA and CDR2 is YNFKEQ. This CDR3 spans 16 amino acids. V was pared by 4 bases and J by 4 bases, with 19 bases between. Here the CDR3 DNA reads TGTGCCAGCAGCCTAAACGGAGGACAGCTAGGCACTGAAGCTTTCTTT. Amino acids: CASSLNGGQLGTEAFF.

The CDR3 DNA reads as TGTGCCAGCAGTGAATCGGGCACAGATGAAGCTTTCTTT. Protein product: CASSESGTDEAFF. V gene TRBV25-1 combines with J gene TRBJ1-1; D call uncertain. Per germline, CDR1 MGHDK and CDR2 SYGVNS. The CDR3 is 13 amino acids. V lost 1 base and J lost 7, with 10 bases in between.

This clone was observed a single time. CDR3 sequence: CASSLSGGRRNEQFF. The DNA for the CDR3 is TGCGCCAGCAGCTTGAGCGGGGGGAGGCGCAATGAGCAGTTCTTC. This chain connects TRBV5-1 to TRBJ2-1, with 9 bases aligning to TRBD2. Germline lookup yields CDR1 SGHRS and CDR2 YFSETQ. J lost 6 bases, V lost 1 base, and 5 bases had no gene match. CDR3 length: 15 amino acids.

V gene TRBV4-1 combines with J gene TRBJ1-1; D is undetermined. The germline gives CDR1 MGHRA, CDR2 YSYEKL. Deletions cut 0 bases from V and 0 bases from J, with 8 bases between. This CDR3 is built from 15 residues. In DNA, the CDR3 is TGCGCCAGCAGCCAAGAGGGGAGCATGAACACTGAAGCTTTCTTT. This encodes CASSQEGSMNTEAFF.

The rearrangement joins TRBV3-1 (or the pseudogene TRBV3-2) to TRBJ1-1; TRBD1 is a possible D gene (5 bases). The CDR3 is made up of 12 amino acids. The V and J ends lost 5 bases and 5 bases respectively, with 9 bases between them. Germline-derived CDR1 and CDR2 are LGHDT and YNNKEL (reference sequence). The CDR3 is CASSGQGTEAFF. The CDR3 bases are TGTGCCAGCAGCGGCCAGGGAACTGAAGCTTTCTTT.

The CDR3 nucleotides read TGCGCCAGCAGCCCAAGCGGGACGGCGGGGGAGCAGTTCTTC. Translating it yields CASSPSGTAGEQFF. The gene calls are TRBV4-3 and TRBJ2-1; 7 nucleotides align to TRBD2. Per the germline V gene, CDR1 is LGHNA and CDR2 is YSLEER. V shed 4 bases and J 10 bases; nucleotides not matched to a gene: 10. The CDR3 sequence is 14 residues long.

V gene TRBV2 combines with J gene TRBJ2-3, with 8 bases fitting TRBD1. This CDR3 region has 15 residues. The germline V gene encodes CDR1 SNHLY and CDR2 FYNNEI. Trimming at V came to 8 bases and at J to 0 bases, leaving 7 bases not matched to a gene. For the CDR3, the DNA is TGTGCCAGCTATCCAGGGGGCAGTAGCACAGATACGCAGTATTTT. Amino acid sequence: CASYPGGSSTDTQYF.

The V and J genes are TRBV18 and TRBJ2-2; D gene unclear. Germline assignment: CDR1 KGHSH and CDR2 LQKENI. CDR3 size: 14 residues. V gave up 3 bases and J gave up 5 bases, with 10 bases separating them. The CDR3: CASSPVKRTGELFF. CDR3 bases: TGTGCCAGCTCACCCGTGAAGAGGACCGGGGAGCTGTTTTTT. Together with reference TRBV18 and TRBJ2-2, the CDR3 gives the full variable domain: NAGVMQNPRHLVRRRGQEARLRCSPMKGHSHVYWYRQLPEEGLKFMVYLQKENIIDESGMPKERFSAEFPKEGPSILRIQQVVRGDSAAYFCASSPVKRTGELFFGEGSRLTVL.

The genes are TRBV5-4 and TRBJ1-3, with D possibly TRBD1 on 6 matching bases. Germline-derived CDR1 and CDR2 are SGHNT and YYREEE (reference sequence). The V end lost 4 bases, the J end lost 6 bases, and 17 bases lay between the germline ends. The CDR3 is 15 residues long. The CDR3 spells CASSPTPGAVNTIYF. The CDR3, as DNA: TGTGCCAGCAGCCCGACCCCGGGGGCGGTAAACACCATATATTTT.